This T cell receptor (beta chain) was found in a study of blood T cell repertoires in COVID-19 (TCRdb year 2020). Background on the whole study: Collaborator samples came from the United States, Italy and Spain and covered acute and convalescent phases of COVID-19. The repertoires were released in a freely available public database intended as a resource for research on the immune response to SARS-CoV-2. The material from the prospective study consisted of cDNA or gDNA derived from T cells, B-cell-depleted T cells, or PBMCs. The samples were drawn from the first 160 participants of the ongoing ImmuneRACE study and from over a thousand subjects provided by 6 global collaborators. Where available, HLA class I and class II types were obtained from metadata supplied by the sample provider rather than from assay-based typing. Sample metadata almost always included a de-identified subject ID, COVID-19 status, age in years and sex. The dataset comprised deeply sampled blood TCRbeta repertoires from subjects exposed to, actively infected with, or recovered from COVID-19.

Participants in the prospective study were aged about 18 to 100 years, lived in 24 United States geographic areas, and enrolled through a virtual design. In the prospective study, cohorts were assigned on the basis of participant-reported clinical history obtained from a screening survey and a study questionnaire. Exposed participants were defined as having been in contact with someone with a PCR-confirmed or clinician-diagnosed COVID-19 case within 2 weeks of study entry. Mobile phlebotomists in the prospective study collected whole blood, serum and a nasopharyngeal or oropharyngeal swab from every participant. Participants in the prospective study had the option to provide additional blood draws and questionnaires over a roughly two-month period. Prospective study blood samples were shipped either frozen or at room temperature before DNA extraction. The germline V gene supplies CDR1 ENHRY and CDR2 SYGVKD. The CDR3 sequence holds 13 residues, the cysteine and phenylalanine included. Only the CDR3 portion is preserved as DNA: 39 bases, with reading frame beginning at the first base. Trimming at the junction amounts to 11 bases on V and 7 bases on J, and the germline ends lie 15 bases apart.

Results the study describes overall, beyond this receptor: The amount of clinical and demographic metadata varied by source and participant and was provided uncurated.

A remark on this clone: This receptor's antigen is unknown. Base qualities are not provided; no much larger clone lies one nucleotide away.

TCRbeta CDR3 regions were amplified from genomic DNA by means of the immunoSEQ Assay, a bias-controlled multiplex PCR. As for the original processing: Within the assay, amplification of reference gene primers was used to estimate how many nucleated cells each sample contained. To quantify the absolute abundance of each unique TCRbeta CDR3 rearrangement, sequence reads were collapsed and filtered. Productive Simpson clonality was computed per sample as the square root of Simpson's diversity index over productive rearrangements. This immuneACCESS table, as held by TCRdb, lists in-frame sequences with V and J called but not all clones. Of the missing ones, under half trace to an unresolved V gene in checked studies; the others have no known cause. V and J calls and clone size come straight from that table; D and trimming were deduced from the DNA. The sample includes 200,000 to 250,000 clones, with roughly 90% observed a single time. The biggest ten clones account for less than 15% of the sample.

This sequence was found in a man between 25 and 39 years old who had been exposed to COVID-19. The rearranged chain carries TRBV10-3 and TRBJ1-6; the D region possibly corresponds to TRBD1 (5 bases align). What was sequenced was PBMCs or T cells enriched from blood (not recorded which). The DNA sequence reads TGTGCCTCCGGGGGGAGTACCAATTCACCCCTCCACTTT. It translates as CASGGSTNSPLHF.